This T cell receptor (beta chain) was profiled in a study of control samples from healthy donors and cancer patients. The method was immunoSEQ multiplex PCR; TCRdb's version includes in-frame clones alone and lacks a portion of them. The sample has roughly 43,000 clones; approximately 94% are singletons. Germline assignment: CDR1 SGHDT and CDR2 YYEEEE. This CDR3 has 14 residues. Deletions cut 0 bases from V and 9 bases from J, with 10 bases between. What was sequenced was blood. V gene TRBV5-6 combines with J gene TRBJ1-6; D gene ambiguous. The source is a man aged 60 to 75 in good health. The CDR3 nucleotides are TGTGCCAGCAGCTTGGTCTCGTATGGTTCACCCCTCCACTTT. Its protein is CASSLVSYGSPLHF.